This passage covers 27 T cell receptor beta chains from one sample sequenced in a study of cytomegalovirus exposure and HLA in healthy donors. It was with 60 Vbeta and 13 Jbeta primers that the PCR ran. Method: immunoSEQ multiplex PCR; TCRdb's copy keeps in-frame clones and lacks some. The repertoire holds over 100,000 clones, with 60% to 80% as singletons. Input material: PBMCs. All receptors derive from a male donor in good health and CMV-seronegative.

The chain joins TRBV19 to TRBJ1-3; tentative D call: TRBD1 (5 bases). Germline CDR1 LNHDA, CDR2 SQIVND (reference sequence). The ends were cut back, 7 bases at V and 4 bases at J, with 14 bases in the middle. The CDR3 is made up of 14 amino acids. CDR3 protein: CASTQGVSGNTIYF. CDR3 DNA sequence: TGTGCCAGTACGCAAGGGGTTTCCGGAAACACCATATATTTT.

J is TRBJ2-3 and V is TRBV9; D is possibly TRBD2 (6 bases). Germline CDR1 and CDR2: SGDLS and YYNGEE. The V gene lost 4 bases and the J gene lost 1 base, with 10 bases spanning the gap. CDR3 length equals 14 residues. The CDR3: CASSPGGRTDTQYF. CDR3 in DNA: TGTGCCAGCAGCCCCGGGGGACGCACAGATACGCAGTATTTT.

The V and J genes are TRBV19 and TRBJ1-1; D unresolved. The V end was cut by 4 bases, the J end by 0 bases, with 9 bases between. In germline, CDR1 is LNHDA, CDR2 SQIVND (reference sequence). CDR3 length: 14 amino acids. Written as DNA, the CDR3 is TGTGCCAGTAGTAACACACGCATGAACACTGAAGCTTTCTTT. Translating gives CASSNTRMNTEAFF.

The V call is TRBV30, the J call TRBJ2-3; 13 bases are a match to TRBD2. The CDR3 spans 15 residues. CDR1 and CDR2 from the germline V gene are GTSNPN and SVGIG (reference sequence). V lost 3 bases to trimming and J lost 8 bases; unmatched junction nucleotides: 8. CDR3 sequence reads: CAWRLTSGRSGTQYF. In nucleotides, the CDR3 is TGTGCCTGGAGGCTGACTAGCGGGAGGTCGGGTACGCAGTATTTT.

DNA of the CDR3: TGTGCCAGCAGTCCAGAGGGGGCGCTGCCAAATCAGCCCCAGCATTTT. Protein sequence: CASSPEGALPNQPQHF. The chain employs TRBV27 and TRBJ1-5, with TRBD1 matching over 7 bases. V gave up 5 bases and J gave up 4 bases; unmatched junction bases: 11. There are 16 residues in the CDR3. Germline V gene lookup returns CDR1 MNHEY and CDR2 SMNVEV (reference sequence).

The sample holds one count of this clone. The rearrangement joins TRBV30 to TRBJ1-5; D is unresolved. In germline, CDR1 is GTSNPN, CDR2 SVGIG (reference sequence). With 2 bases removed from V and 3 bases from J, the gap between germline ends came to 14 bases. The CDR3 is made up of 15 amino acids. The CDR3 DNA is TGTGCCTGGAGTAGGTCGGGGAGTTTCAATCAGCCCCAGCATTTT. Translating it yields CAWSRSGSFNQPQHF.

The chain combines TRBV19 with TRBJ1-5, with a weak D call TRBD1 (5 bases). CDR3 size: 13 residues. Trimming pared 10 bases from V and 13 bases from J, leaving 23 bases between. CDR1 and CDR2 from the germline V gene are LNHDA and SQIVND (reference sequence). The CDR3 sequence is CATRGRTTTLQHF. In DNA form, the CDR3 reads TGTGCCACCCGGGGACGGACTACTACCCTTCAGCATTTT.

A few counts support this clone. The chain uses TRBV19 and TRBJ1-1; 9 bases line up with TRBD1. Germline V gives CDR1 LNHDA, CDR2 SQIVND (reference sequence). V trimming: 1 base; J trimming: 5 bases; junction bases outside the gene matches: 5. The CDR3 runs 15 residues. The CDR3 DNA is TGTGCCAGTAGTATAGTACAGGGGGCGAAAACTGAAGCTTTCTTT. Translated: CASSIVQGAKTEAFF.

The gene calls are TRBV7-6 and TRBJ2-7; a weak D match, TRBD2 (6 bases). The V end lost 2 bases, the J end lost 2 bases, and 10 bases lay between the germline ends. The CDR3 totals 14 residues. The germline gives CDR1 SGHVS, CDR2 FNYEAQ. CDR3 in amino acids: CASSLSTGAYEQYF. CDR3 sequence (DNA): TGTGCCAGCAGCTTATCAACGGGGGCCTACGAGCAGTACTTC.

This clone was recorded only once. This sequence joins TRBV7-3 and TRBJ2-7; no clear D gene. The CDR3 has 13 residues. The germline CDR1 and CDR2 sequences are SGHTA and FQGTGA. Trimming took 4 bases from V and 4 from J, leaving 11 bases between them. CDR3 sequence reads: CASSSRLSYEQYF. DNA for the CDR3: TGTGCCAGCAGCTCCAGACTTAGTTACGAGCAGTACTTC.

The V and J genes are TRBV9 and TRBJ2-5, with D tentatively TRBD1 (6 bases). The germline V and J ends were trimmed by 4 bases and 4 bases, with 11 bases remaining between them. The germline V gene has CDR1 SGDLS and CDR2 YYNGEE. The CDR3 sequence is 13 residues long. CDR3 bases: TGTGCCAGCAGCTCAGGACAGTCAGAGACCCAGTACTTC. This encodes CASSSGQSETQYF.

The chain uses TRBV7-2 and TRBJ1-1; D is unclear. V gave up 5 bases and J gave up 1 base, with 8 bases separating them. The CDR3 is made up of 13 amino acids. Germline assignment: CDR1 SGHTA and CDR2 FQGNSA. The CDR3 DNA sequence: TGTGCCAGCAGCATCGCAGGGAACACTGAAGCTTTCTTT. Its protein is CASSIAGNTEAFF.

This clone has a single count. The gene calls are TRBV5-1 and TRBJ2-1; D call uncertain. The CDR3 is 13 residues long. Trimming took off 1 base at V and 5 bases at J, with 7 bases between the two ends. From germline, CDR1 is SGHRS and CDR2 YFSETQ. DNA of the CDR3: TGCGCCAGCAGCTTGCCACAGAACAATGAGCAGTTCTTC. It codes for CASSLPQNNEQFF.

This clone was counted between two and nine times. This chain uses TRBV28 with TRBJ2-1, with 8 nucleotides matching TRBD2. Germline CDR1 MDHEN, CDR2 SYDVKM. Trimming took 6 bases from V and 9 from J; bases not matched to a gene: 16. This CDR3 has 16 amino acids. CDR3 sequence (DNA): TGTGCCAGCAGCTCGGGAGGGGCCTCCTTTTTTGGTGAGCAGTTCTTC. Residues: CASSSGGASFFGEQFF.

The genes are TRBV9 and TRBJ2-7; TRBD2 aligns across 8 bases. Germline loops: CDR1 SGDLS, CDR2 YYNGEE. The junction had 2 bases not matched to a gene; V was cut back by 0 bases and J by 3 bases. The CDR3 consists of 14 residues. CDR3 sequence: CASSVAGGFYEQYF. The CDR3, as DNA: TGTGCCAGCAGCGTAGCGGGAGGGTTCTACGAGCAGTACTTC.

This clone has more than one count but fewer than ten. Other DNA sequences in this specimen translate into the identical CDR3. V is TRBV5-1 and J is TRBJ1-2; TRBD1 matches at 8 bases. The CDR3 is 13 residues long. Losses at the gene ends were 7 bases for V and 3 bases for J; bases not matched to a gene: 5. Germline V gene sequence: CDR1 SGHRS, CDR2 YFSETQ. The CDR3 spells CASGLDRDYGYTF. The DNA for the CDR3 is TGCGCCAGCGGATTGGACAGGGACTATGGCTACACCTTC.

This rearrangement joins TRBV27 to TRBJ2-3; D remains ambiguous. V was trimmed by 5 bases and J by 2 bases, leaving 11 bases between them. The CDR3 spans 14 residues. Germline values: CDR1 MNHEY, CDR2 SMNVEV (reference sequence). CDR3 amino acids: CASSKRGVTDTQYF. In nucleotides, the CDR3 is TGTGCCAGCAGTAAGAGAGGCGTCACAGATACGCAGTATTTT.

Regarding this clone: Other DNA sequences within the sample encode an identical CDR3. The chain recombines TRBV9 with TRBJ2-1, with TRBD2 matching 13 bases. The junction had 3 bases not matched to a gene; V was cut back by 4 bases and J by 2 bases. This CDR3 is 16 amino acids long. Germline CDR1 reads SGDLS; CDR2 reads YYNGEE. CDR3 sequence reads: CASSRGTSGTYNEQFF. CDR3 DNA sequence: TGTGCCAGCAGCCGCGGGACTAGCGGGACCTACAATGAGCAGTTCTTC.

The gene calls are TRBV28 and TRBJ2-7, with D tentatively TRBD1 (6 bases). V lost 6 bases to trimming and J lost 0 bases, with 15 bases between them. The CDR3 runs 15 residues. Germline V gene lookup returns CDR1 MDHEN and CDR2 SYDVKM. The CDR3 loop reads CASRPRGTNSYEQYF. The CDR3 DNA sequence: TGTGCCAGCAGACCCAGGGGCACTAACTCCTACGAGCAGTACTTC.

The rearrangement uses TRBV4-3 and TRBJ2-7; TRBD1 is a possible D gene (5 bases). CDR3 length: 15 residues. V lost 4 bases to trimming and J lost 5 bases, with 18 bases between them. Germline CDR1 reads LGHNA; CDR2 reads YSLEER. CDR3 loop: CASSPTGILGHEQYF. Here the CDR3 DNA reads TGCGCCAGCAGCCCCACGGGCATTTTGGGGCACGAGCAGTACTTC.

V gene TRBV2 combines with J gene TRBJ2-3; 11 bases are shared with TRBD1. The CDR3 is 15 residues long. Trimming cost V 8 bases and J 2 bases; bases outside gene matches: 6. The germline gives CDR1 SNHLY, CDR2 FYNNEI. The CDR3 reads CASQEDRGPTDTQYF. The CDR3 DNA is TGTGCCAGCCAAGAGGACAGGGGGCCCACAGATACGCAGTATTTT.

The chain uses TRBV5-5 and TRBJ2-3, with TRBD2 identical over 7 bases. The CDR3 is 14 amino acids. Looked up from germline, CDR1 is SGHKS and CDR2 is YYEKEE (reference sequence). V gave up 0 bases and J gave up 4 bases; unmatched junction bases: 2. The CDR3 protein is CASSLGGGSDTQYF. The CDR3 bases are TGTGCCAGCAGCTTGGGGGGGGGTTCAGATACGCAGTATTTT.

This clone was found a few times. The chain combines TRBV5-1 with TRBJ2-2; 7 nucleotides agree with TRBD1. CDR1 SGHRS and CDR2 YFSETQ come from the germline V gene. This CDR3 region has 16 residues. V gave up 3 bases and J gave up 0 bases; unmatched junction bases: 5. The CDR3 nucleotides are TGCGCCAGCAGCTACGCCGGGACAGCGAACACCGGGGAGCTGTTTTTT. Its translation is CASSYAGTANTGELFF.

This chain links TRBV5-6 with TRBJ2-5; D is unclear. This CDR3 region has 13 residues. The V end was cut by 1 base, the J end by 2 bases, with 6 bases between. Germline V gives CDR1 SGHDT, CDR2 YYEEEE. CDR3 residues: CASSLRVQETQYF. The CDR3 DNA sequence: TGTGCCAGCAGCTTGCGGGTTCAAGAGACCCAGTACTTC. The variable domain in full, with the rest retrieved from reference TRBV5-6 and TRBJ2-5, is DAGVTQSPTHLIKTRGQQVTLRCSPKSGHDTVSWYQQALGQGPQFIFQYYEEEERQRGNFPDRFSGHQFPNYSSELNVNALLLGDSALYLCASSLRVQETQYFGPGTRLLVL.

The chain couples TRBV2 to TRBJ1-1, with 7 bases identical to TRBD1. V was clipped by 8 bases and J by 1 base; unmatched bases: 4. The CDR3 is 13 residues long. Germline loops: CDR1 SNHLY, CDR2 FYNNEI. The chain's CDR3 is CASLRTGNTEAFF. The CDR3, as DNA: TGTGCCAGCCTCCGGACAGGGAACACTGAAGCTTTCTTT.

V gene TRBV5-1 combines with J gene TRBJ2-1; D possibly corresponds to TRBD1 (5 bases). The CDR3 spans 15 residues. Per the germline V gene, CDR1 is SGHRS and CDR2 is YFSETQ. V lost 5 bases to trimming and J lost 1 base, with 13 bases between them. The CDR3 DNA sequence: TGCGCCAGCAGGGCCTCAGGGCCTTCCTACAATGAGCAGTTCTTC. It translates to CASRASGPSYNEQFF. Supplemented by reference TRBV5-1 and TRBJ2-1, the full variable domain reads KAGVTQTPRYLIKTRGQQVTLSCSPISGHRSVSWYQQTPGQGLQFLFEYFSETQRNKGNFPGRFSGRQFSNSRSEMNVSTLELGDSALYLCASRASGPSYNEQFFGPGTRLTVL.

This clone turned up a few times. CDR3 nucleotide sequence: TGTGCCAGCAGCGTAGGACAGACCGAAACCCTAAGGGAGACCCAGTACTTC. Its translation is CASSVGQTETLRETQYF. The chain couples TRBV9 to TRBJ2-5; a possible D gene is TRBD1 (5 bases). The CDR3 length is 17 residues. CDR1 and CDR2 (germline): SGDLS, YYNGEE. Deletions cut 0 bases from V and 5 bases from J, with 20 bases between.